Listed below are T cell receptor beta chains from one sample, sequenced in a study of Ad26.COV2.S vaccination and SARS-CoV-2 variants. Sequencing was performed with immunoSEQ multiplex PCR; in TCRdb, only in-frame clones are kept and a portion is missing. The table includes around 300,000 clones, 75% to 90% detected once. The sample in question was peripheral blood, obtained in a trial of Ad26.COV2.S vaccine versus placebo. The source of these receptors is a person between 18 and 60 years old who received the Ad26.COV2.S COVID-19 vaccine or a placebo. CDR3s include the opening cysteine and the closing phenylalanine or tryptophan. Fields, in order: J gene, V gene, clone size, CDR3 length, D gene, CDR3 DNA, CDR3 protein. The D gene is left open where the match is weak. Size is omitted from some rows. Given values are once, few, many or a class for expanded clones.

J: TRBJ1-5; V: TRBV7-6; size: NA; length: 15; D: TRBD1; DNA: TGTGCCAGCAGCCGAGGACAGGGAGGCAATCAGCCCCAGCATTTT; CDR3: CASSRGQGGNQPQHF
J: TRBJ1-3; V: TRBV19; size: NA; length: 13; D: NA; DNA: TGTGCCAGTAGTATAGAGGATGGAAACACCATATATTTT; CDR3: CASSIEDGNTIYF
J: TRBJ2-5; V: TRBV5-1; size: NA; length: 16; D: TRBD1; DNA: TGCGCCAGCAGCTTAAGGGGACAGGGGGCCGAAGAGACCCAGTACTTC; CDR3: CASSLRGQGAEETQYF
J: TRBJ1-1; V: TRBV4-2; size: NA; length: 13; D: NA; DNA: TGTGCCAGCAGCCAAGGGATGAACACTGAAGCTTTCTTT; CDR3: CASSQGMNTEAFF
J: TRBJ1-4; V: TRBV19; size: NA; length: 14; D: NA; DNA: TGTGCCAGTAGTCTGAGTTGGGCTAATGAAAAACTGTTTTTT; CDR3: CASSLSWANEKLFF
J: TRBJ2-7; V: TRBV5-1; size: NA; length: 13; D: NA; DNA: TGCGCCAGCAGCTTGGCCCCGTTTTACGAGCAGTACTTC; CDR3: CASSLAPFYEQYF
J: TRBJ2-5; V: TRBV7-2; size: once; length: 14; D: TRBD2; DNA: TGTGCCAGCAGCCGGGACTATATACAAGAGACCCAGTACTTC; CDR3: CASSRDYIQETQYF
J: TRBJ1-1; V: TRBV5-1; size: NA; length: 15; D: NA; DNA: TGCGCCAGCAGCTTGGTGCTATCGGGGGGCACTGAAGCTTTCTTT; CDR3: CASSLVLSGGTEAFF
J: TRBJ2-7; V: TRBV5-5; size: NA; length: 14; D: NA; DNA: TGTGCCAGCGCGCCAGCGGCAGGGTTCTACGAGCAGTACTTC; CDR3: CASAPAAGFYEQYF
J: TRBJ2-1; V: TRBV6-6; size: few; length: 14; D: NA; DNA: TGTGCCAGCAGTTACCCCGGGCCCAACAATGAGCAGTTCTTC; CDR3: CASSYPGPNNEQFF
J: TRBJ2-7; V: TRBV25-1; size: NA; length: 14; D: TRBD2; DNA: TGTGCCAGCAGTGATCCGACTAGCAGCTACGAGCAGTACTTC; CDR3: CASSDPTSSYEQYF
J: TRBJ2-1; V: TRBV11-1; size: NA; length: 12; D: NA; DNA: TGTGCCAGCAGCTTGGGTAGCAATGAGCAGTTCTTC; CDR3: CASSLGSNEQFF
J: TRBJ2-2; V: TRBV24-1; size: NA; length: 19; D: TRBD2; DNA: TGTGCCACCAGTGATAGGACTAGCGAGAGTACCTCGAACACCGGGGAGCTGTTTTTT; CDR3: CATSDRTSESTSNTGELFF
J: TRBJ2-4; V: TRBV5-1; size: NA; length: 12; D: NA; DNA: TGCGCCAGCAGCACAGAAGGGAACATTCAGTACTTC; CDR3: CASSTEGNIQYF
J: TRBJ1-2; V: TRBV2; size: NA; length: 15; D: NA; DNA: TGTGCCAGCAGCGCTTTGAGGACAGAGATCTATGGCTACACCTTC; CDR3: CASSALRTEIYGYTF
J: TRBJ1-3; V: TRBV4-1; size: NA; length: 16; D: NA; DNA: TGCGCCAGCAGCCGCCAATTAGGGGCGCGGGGAAACACCATATATTTT; CDR3: CASSRQLGARGNTIYF
J: TRBJ2-3; V: TRBV15; size: NA; length: 16; D: TRBD2; DNA: TGTGCCACCAGCGCGGGACTAGCGGGGGGTACAGATACGCAGTATTTT; CDR3: CATSAGLAGGTDTQYF
J: TRBJ1-4; V: TRBV27; size: NA; length: 15; D: TRBD1; DNA: TGTGCCAGCAGTGCCACCGGGACAGGGTATGAAAAACTGTTTTTT; CDR3: CASSATGTGYEKLFF
J: TRBJ2-5; V: TRBV10-3; size: NA; length: 16; D: TRBD1; DNA: TGTGCCATCAGTGGGCCGGGACAGGGGGCCCGAGAGACCCAGTACTTC; CDR3: CAISGPGQGARETQYF
J: TRBJ2-4; V: TRBV28; size: once; length: 14; D: TRBD1; DNA: TGTGCCAGCAGGGGACAGGACACCAAAAACATTCAGTACTTC; CDR3: CASRGQDTKNIQYF
J: TRBJ2-1; V: TRBV28; size: NA; length: 16; D: TRBD2; DNA: TGTGCCAGCAGTTTTAGCGGGGGGGCCTTTTTCAATGAGCAGTTCTTC; CDR3: CASSFSGGAFFNEQFF
J: TRBJ1-3; V: TRBV4-1; size: NA; length: 16; D: NA; DNA: TGCGCCAGCAGCCAAGGCACGGCGAGCTCTGGAAACACCATATATTTT; CDR3: CASSQGTASSGNTIYF